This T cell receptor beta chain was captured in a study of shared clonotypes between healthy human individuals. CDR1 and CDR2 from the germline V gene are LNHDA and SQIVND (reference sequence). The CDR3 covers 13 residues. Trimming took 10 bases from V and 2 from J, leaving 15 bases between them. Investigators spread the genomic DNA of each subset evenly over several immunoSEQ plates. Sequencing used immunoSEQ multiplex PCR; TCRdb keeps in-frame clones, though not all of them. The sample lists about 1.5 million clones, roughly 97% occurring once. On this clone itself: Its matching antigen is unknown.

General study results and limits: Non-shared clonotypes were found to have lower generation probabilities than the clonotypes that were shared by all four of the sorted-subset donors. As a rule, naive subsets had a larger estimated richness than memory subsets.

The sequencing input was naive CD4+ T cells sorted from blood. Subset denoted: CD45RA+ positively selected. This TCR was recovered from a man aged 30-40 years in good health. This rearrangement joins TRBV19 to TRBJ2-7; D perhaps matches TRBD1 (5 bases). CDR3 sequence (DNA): TGTGCCACCGCAGGGTGGAACCCCTACGAGCAGTACTTC. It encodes CATAGWNPYEQYF.